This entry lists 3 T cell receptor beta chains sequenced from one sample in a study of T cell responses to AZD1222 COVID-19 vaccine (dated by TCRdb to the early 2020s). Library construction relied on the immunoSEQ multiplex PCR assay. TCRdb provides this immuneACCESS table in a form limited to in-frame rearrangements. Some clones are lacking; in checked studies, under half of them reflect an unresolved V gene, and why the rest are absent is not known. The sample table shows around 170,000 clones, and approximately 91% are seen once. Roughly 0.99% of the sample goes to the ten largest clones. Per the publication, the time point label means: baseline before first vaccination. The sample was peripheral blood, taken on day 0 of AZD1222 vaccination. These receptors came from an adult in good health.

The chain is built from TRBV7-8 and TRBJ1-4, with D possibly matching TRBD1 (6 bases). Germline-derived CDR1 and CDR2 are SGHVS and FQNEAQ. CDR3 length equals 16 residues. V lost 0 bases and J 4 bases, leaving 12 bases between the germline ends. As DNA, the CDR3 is TGTGCCAGCAGCTTAGCGCTTACAGGGTTTAATGAAAAACTGTTTTTT. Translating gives CASSLALTGFNEKLFF.

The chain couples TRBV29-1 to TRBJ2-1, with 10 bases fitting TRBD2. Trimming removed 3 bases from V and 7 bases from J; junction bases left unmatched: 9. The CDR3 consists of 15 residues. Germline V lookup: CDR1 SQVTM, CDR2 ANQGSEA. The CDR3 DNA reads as TGCAGCGTTGATGGGCTAGCGGGAGTAGGAAATGAGCAGTTCTTC. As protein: CSVDGLAGVGNEQFF.

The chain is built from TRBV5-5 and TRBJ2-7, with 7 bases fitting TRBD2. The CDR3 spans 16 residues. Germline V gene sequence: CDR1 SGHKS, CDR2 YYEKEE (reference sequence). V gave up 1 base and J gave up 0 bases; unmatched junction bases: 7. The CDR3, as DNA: TGTGCCAGCAGCTTGTTGGGGGGGTTTGGCTCCTACGAGCAGTACTTC. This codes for CASSLLGGFGSYEQYF.